This T cell receptor beta chain was captured by sequencing in a study of T-cell memory formation after mild COVID-19. Study-level results: Whereas later expanders leaned CD4+, clones contracting day 15 to 85 showed a balanced CD4/CD8 makeup. Detection of some responders pre-infection suggested pre-existing cross-reactive memory T cells participated.

UMIs and sample barcodes were carried by the TCR alpha and TCR beta cDNA libraries that 5'RACE produced using constant-segment primers. MiXCR, run by TCRdb on the 5' RACE reads, gives a single entry per CDR3 protein. The data show just over 200,000 distinct CDR3 sequences, 9.5% seen once. Trimming stripped 1 base from V and 3 bases from J, with 3 bases between. This CDR3 comprises 12 residues. Per the germline V gene, CDR1 is DFQATT and CDR2 is SNEGSKA (reference sequence). This clonotype was counted ten times or more. No antigen is known for it. Sequencing was performed on PBMCs or a T cell subset sorted from them (not recorded which). This sequence was found in a man in his late teens or twenties who had mild COVID-19 (a few samples of this study predate the infection). Cell type and time point are not known. The chain has TRBV20-1 and TRBJ1-4, with no clear D. The DNA for the CDR3 is TGCAGTGCTAGAGGAGCTAATGAAAAACTGTTTTTT. Encoded protein: CSARGANEKLFF.